The 24 T cell receptor beta chains below all came from one sample that was sequenced in a study of control samples from healthy donors and cancer patients (dated by TCRdb to the early 2020s). Receptor amplification or capture employed the immunoSEQ multiplex PCR assay. In its TCRdb copy, this immuneACCESS table keeps in-frame sequences only and misses some clones. Where compared with another copy, unresolved V genes explain less than half of these, and the others have no known cause. Recorded for this sample are 190,000 or so clones; approximately 92% of them occurred a single time. The ten largest clones take up 1.4% to 1.5% of the sample. Material: blood. These receptors were obtained from a man aged 18-30 years in good health.

The chain joins TRBV5-4 to TRBJ2-7, with 8 bases lining up with TRBD2. Germline assignment: CDR1 SGHNT and CDR2 YYREEE (reference sequence). The CDR3 sequence is 16 residues long. Trimming cost V 4 bases and J 0 bases; bases outside gene matches: 9. This chain's CDR3 is CASSPGGRGLSYEQYF. The CDR3 nucleotides are TGTGCCAGCAGCCCGGGGGGGCGGGGACTCTCCTACGAGCAGTACTTC. The whole variable domain, filled in from reference TRBV5-4 and TRBJ2-7, reads ETGVTQSPTHLIKTRGQQVTLRCSSQSGHNTVSWYQQALGQGPQFIFQYYREEENGRGNFPPRFSGLQFPNYSSELNVNALELDDSALYLCASSPGGRGLSYEQYFGPGTRLTVT.

The chain has TRBV18 and TRBJ1-1, with 9 bases aligning to TRBD1. The junction had 7 bases not matched to a gene; V was cut back by 1 base and J by 1 base. In germline, CDR1 is KGHSH, CDR2 LQKENI. The CDR3 totals 17 residues. The DNA of the CDR3 is TGTGCCAGCTCACCACGTCCCGGGACAGGGACGAACACTGAAGCTTTCTTT. Its translation is CASSPRPGTGTNTEAFF.

The V call is TRBV6-6, the J call TRBJ1-4, with 7 bases that match TRBD1. Germline V lookup: CDR1 MNHNY, CDR2 SVGAGI (reference sequence). Germline trimming cut 7 bases from V and 7 bases from J; bases unmatched to any gene: 12. The CDR3 totals 15 residues. The CDR3 nucleotides are TGTGCCAGCACCCTCCTTAAAGGGGGCGGTGAAAAACTGTTTTTT. It translates to CASTLLKGGGEKLFF.

This chain uses TRBV27 with TRBJ1-1; D call uncertain. CDR1 MNHEY and CDR2 SMNVEV come from the germline V gene (reference sequence). V lost 7 bases, J lost 2 bases, and 14 bases lay in between. This CDR3 spans 14 amino acids. CDR3 loop: CASTESGVNTEAFF. The CDR3 nucleotides read TGTGCCAGCACGGAGTCCGGAGTTAACACTGAAGCTTTCTTT.

The chain joins TRBV2 to TRBJ2-7; D is possibly TRBD2 (5 bases). The CDR3 extends over 13 amino acids. The V end lost 6 bases, the J end lost 2 bases, and 11 bases lay between the germline ends. CDR1 is SNHLY and CDR2 is FYNNEI in the germline V gene. CDR3 residues: CASRPAEPYEQYF. DNA of the CDR3: TGTGCCAGCAGGCCAGCGGAGCCCTACGAGCAGTACTTC.

The CDR3 here is CATSDRGYTF. The DNA for the CDR3 is TGTGCCACTTCGGACAGGGGCTACACCTTC. The J gene is TRBJ1-2, the V gene TRBV19, with 7 bases aligning to TRBD1. Germline V lookup: CDR1 LNHDA, CDR2 SQIVND (reference sequence). The J segment lost 8 bases and the V segment lost 10 bases, leaving 4 bases of the junction unmatched. This CDR3 is 10 amino acids long.

This chain joins TRBV9 and TRBJ2-3; 15 bases align to TRBD2. J gave up 2 bases and V 4 bases, and 11 bases lay outside the gene matches. CDR1 and CDR2 (germline): SGDLS, YYNGEE. The CDR3 contains 19 residues. CDR3 nucleotides: TGTGCCAGCAGCTTGGATCCGGGACTAGCGGGGGGATTCACAGATACGCAGTATTTT. Its protein product is CASSLDPGLAGGFTDTQYF.

The V gene is TRBV13, the J gene TRBJ1-3, with D possibly matching TRBD1 (5 bases). Trimming removed 5 bases from V and 9 bases from J, with 17 bases in between. Germline V gives CDR1 PRHDT, CDR2 FYEKMQ (reference sequence). The CDR3 length is 14 residues. The DNA for the CDR3 is TGTGCCAGCAGCCCGCTGGGGGGAAGGGGCACCATATATTTT. The encoded protein is CASSPLGGRGTIYF.

The V gene is TRBV9, the J gene TRBJ1-2; possibly TRBD1 for D (6 bases). The CDR3 totals 16 residues. Trimming pared 0 bases from V and 10 bases from J, leaving 22 bases between. Germline CDR1 SGDLS, CDR2 YYNGEE. The CDR3 protein is CASSVGGLLRGVAYTF. For the CDR3, the DNA is TGTGCCAGCAGCGTAGGGGGGCTCCTTCGAGGGGTTGCCTACACCTTC.

The rearrangement joins TRBV5-1 to TRBJ2-6; TRBD2 is a possible D gene (6 bases). Trimming took off 4 bases at V and 0 bases at J, with 11 bases between the two ends. The CDR3 is 16 amino acids. Germline CDR1 is SGHRS and CDR2 is YFSETQ. The CDR3 nucleotides are TGCGCCAGCAGCCCACAGGACTACTCTGGGGCCAACGTCCTGACTTTC. As protein: CASSPQDYSGANVLTF.

Only one count was recorded for this clone. The chain has TRBV9 and TRBJ2-3, with a weak D call TRBD2 (6 bases). The CDR3 extends over 15 amino acids. V lost 0 bases to trimming and J lost 4 bases, with 12 bases between them. CDR1 is SGDLS, CDR2 YYNGEE, per germline. The CDR3 DNA sequence: TGTGCCAGCAGCGTAGTCCCCCGGGGGTCAGATACGCAGTATTTT. This codes for CASSVVPRGSDTQYF.

The chain carries TRBV5-1 and TRBJ2-1, with D possibly being TRBD1 or TRBD2 (6 bases each). Per the germline V gene, CDR1 is SGHRS and CDR2 is YFSETQ. The CDR3 is made up of 15 amino acids. V lost 1 base to trimming and J lost 6 bases, with 14 bases between them. CDR3 nucleotides: TGCGCCAGCAGCTTGACGGGGGCGATCTCCAATGAGCAGTTCTTC. It translates to CASSLTGAISNEQFF.

The chain employs TRBV19 and TRBJ2-2, with D possibly being TRBD1 or TRBD2 (5 bases each). CDR1 is LNHDA and CDR2 is SQIVND in the germline V gene (reference sequence). V lost 5 bases and J lost 4, with 14 bases in between. The CDR3 is made up of 15 amino acids. In DNA form, the CDR3 reads TGTGCCAGTAGTTTAGGCCGTGGGGGCACCGGGGAGCTGTTTTTT. It encodes CASSLGRGGTGELFF.

The rearrangement joins TRBV4-2 to TRBJ2-1; D gene ambiguous. CDR1 and CDR2 (germline): LGHNA, YNFKEQ. Deletions cut 1 base from V and 5 bases from J, with 12 bases between. The CDR3 length is 15 residues. The DNA of the CDR3 is TGTGCCAGCAGCCAAGTTGAACCCGGCGACAATGAGCAGTTCTTC. Its protein product is CASSQVEPGDNEQFF.

This chain uses TRBV7-3 with TRBJ2-1, with 13 bases that match TRBD2. The CDR3 spans 15 residues. Germline V gene data show CDR1 as SGHTA and CDR2 as FQGTGA. Trimming cost V 5 bases and J 9 bases; bases outside gene matches: 7. CDR3 sequence: CASSQTSGGVGEQFF. The CDR3 nucleotides are TGTGCCAGCAGCCAAACTAGCGGGGGGGTAGGTGAGCAGTTCTTC.

The rearrangement uses TRBV6-6 and TRBJ1-2; D may be TRBD1 (6 bases). CDR3 size: 16 residues. Germline lookup yields CDR1 MNHNY and CDR2 SVGAGI (reference sequence). Trimming removed 6 bases at V and 1 base at J, with 18 bases between. The CDR3 spells CASSLGQQTLNYGYTF. CDR3 DNA sequence: TGTGCCAGCAGCCTCGGACAGCAAACTCTTAACTATGGCTACACCTTC.

In DNA form, the CDR3 reads TGTGCCAGCAGCCAAGTTGCGTGGGGCGCCCGTGCGACCCAGTACTTC. Protein: CASSQVAWGARATQYF. V usage is TRBV14 and J usage is TRBJ2-5; TRBD1 is a possible D gene (5 bases). Germline CDR1 and CDR2: SGHDN and FVKESK. The V end lost 1 base, the J end lost 7 bases, and 19 bases lay between the germline ends. This CDR3 contains 16 residues.

The V gene is TRBV28, the J gene TRBJ2-2; D may be TRBD2 (6 bases). This CDR3 region has 16 residues. CDR1 is MDHEN and CDR2 is SYDVKM in the germline V gene. The V and J ends lost 7 bases and 6 bases respectively, with 21 bases between them. The CDR3 protein is CASNRAAPEGSGELFF. CDR3 DNA sequence: TGTGCCAGCAATAGAGCGGCACCGGAGGGTTCCGGGGAGCTGTTTTTT.

The V and J genes are TRBV3-1 (or the pseudogene TRBV3-2) and TRBJ2-7, with TRBD1 matching over 7 bases. Germline values: CDR1 LGHDT, CDR2 YNNKEL (reference sequence). Trimming at V came to 2 bases and at J to 4 bases, leaving 8 bases not matched to a gene. This CDR3 contains 15 residues. DNA of the CDR3: TGTGCCAGCAGCCAATTTATAGGGGGCCCATACGAGCAGTACTTC. Encoded protein: CASSQFIGGPYEQYF.

This sequence joins TRBV30 and TRBJ2-2; 8 bases fit TRBD2. Germline CDR1 GTSNPN, CDR2 SVGIG (reference sequence). The ends lost 3 bases at V and 6 bases at J; junction bases unmatched: 15. The CDR3 length is 17 residues. The CDR3 sequence: CAWRGPGGVTSPGELFF. The DNA of the CDR3 is TGTGCCTGGAGGGGGCCGGGGGGGGTGACCTCTCCCGGGGAGCTGTTTTTT.

This chain joins TRBV5-8 and TRBJ1-5; TRBD1 aligns across 9 bases. The CDR3 extends over 14 amino acids. Germline V gives CDR1 SGHTS, CDR2 YDEGEE. Trimming at V came to 3 bases and at J to 5 bases, leaving 3 bases not matched to a gene. This chain's CDR3 is CASSSGTGYQPQHF. The CDR3 DNA reads TGTGCCAGCAGCTCAGGGACAGGGTATCAGCCCCAGCATTTT.

The V call is TRBV7-9, the J call TRBJ2-2; 9 positions agree with TRBD2. CDR3 length: 16 amino acids. Per the germline V gene, CDR1 is SEHNR and CDR2 is FQNEAQ (reference sequence). With 1 base clipped from V and 7 bases from J, the junction kept 7 bases outside the gene matches. DNA of the CDR3: TGTGCCAGCAGCTTAGTGGGGCGGGGGGGAAGCGGGGAGCTGTTTTTT. Its translation is CASSLVGRGGSGELFF.

V usage is TRBV10-3 and J usage is TRBJ1-2; D is uncertain. The CDR3 length is 14 residues. CDR1 and CDR2 from the germline V gene are ENHRY and SYGVKD. V gave up 5 bases and J gave up 6 bases, with 16 bases separating them. The CDR3 region has the DNA TGTGCCATCAGTTCGGAGGGTGGACTCAATGGCTACACCTTC. Translated: CAISSEGGLNGYTF.

The chain is built from TRBV19 and TRBJ2-7, with 8 bases aligning to TRBD1. V dropped 5 bases and J dropped 0; count of bases not matched to a gene: 6. Per the germline V gene, CDR1 is LNHDA and CDR2 is SQIVND (reference sequence). The CDR3 extends over 15 amino acids. The CDR3 DNA reads TGTGCCAGTAGTGGCGACAGGGGTTCCTCCTACGAGCAGTACTTC. Translation gives CASSGDRGSSYEQYF.